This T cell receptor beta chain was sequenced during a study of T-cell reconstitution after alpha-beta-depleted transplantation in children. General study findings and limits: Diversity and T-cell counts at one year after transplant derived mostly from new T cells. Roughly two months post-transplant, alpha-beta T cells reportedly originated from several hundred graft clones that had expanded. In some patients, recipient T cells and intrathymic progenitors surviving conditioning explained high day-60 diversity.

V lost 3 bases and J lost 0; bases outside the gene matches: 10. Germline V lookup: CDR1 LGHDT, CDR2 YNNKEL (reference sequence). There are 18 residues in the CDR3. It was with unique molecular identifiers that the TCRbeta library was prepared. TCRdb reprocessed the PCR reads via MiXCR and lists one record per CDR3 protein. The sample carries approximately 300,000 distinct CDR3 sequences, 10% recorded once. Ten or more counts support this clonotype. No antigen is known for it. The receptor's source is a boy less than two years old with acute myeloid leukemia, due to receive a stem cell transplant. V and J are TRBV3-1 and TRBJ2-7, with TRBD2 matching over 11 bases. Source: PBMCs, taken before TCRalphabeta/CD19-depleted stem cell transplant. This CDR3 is CASSHPGTSGQNSYEQYF. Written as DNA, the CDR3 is TGTGCCAGCAGCCACCCCGGGACTAGCGGACAAAACTCCTACGAGCAGTACTTC.